The source of this T cell receptor (beta chain) is a study of T cells in Graves' hyperthyroidism and ophthalmopathy. Amplified regions were TCR beta CDR3 sequences from RNA transcripts. The TCR CDR3 first-round RT-PCR relied on the HTBI primer set. One entry per CDR3 protein, called by TCRdb with MiXCR from the multiplex PCR reads. This table holds a few hundred thousand distinct CDR3 sequences, 13% found once. This clonotype was observed a handful of times. The CDR3 contains 13 residues. Germline V gene data show CDR1 as DFQATT and CDR2 as SNEGSKA (reference sequence). J was trimmed by 4 bases and V by 6 bases; bases with no gene match: 5.

The source material was blood. The source of this sequence is a man aged 25-45 years with Graves' hyperthyroidism that later progressed to Graves' ophthalmopathy. This rearrangement joins TRBV20-1 to TRBJ2-3, with 9 positions matching TRBD2. The CDR3 DNA sequence: TGCAGTGCCCCAGCGGGGGGCCCAGATACGCAGTATTTT. Its protein product is CSAPAGGPDTQYF.